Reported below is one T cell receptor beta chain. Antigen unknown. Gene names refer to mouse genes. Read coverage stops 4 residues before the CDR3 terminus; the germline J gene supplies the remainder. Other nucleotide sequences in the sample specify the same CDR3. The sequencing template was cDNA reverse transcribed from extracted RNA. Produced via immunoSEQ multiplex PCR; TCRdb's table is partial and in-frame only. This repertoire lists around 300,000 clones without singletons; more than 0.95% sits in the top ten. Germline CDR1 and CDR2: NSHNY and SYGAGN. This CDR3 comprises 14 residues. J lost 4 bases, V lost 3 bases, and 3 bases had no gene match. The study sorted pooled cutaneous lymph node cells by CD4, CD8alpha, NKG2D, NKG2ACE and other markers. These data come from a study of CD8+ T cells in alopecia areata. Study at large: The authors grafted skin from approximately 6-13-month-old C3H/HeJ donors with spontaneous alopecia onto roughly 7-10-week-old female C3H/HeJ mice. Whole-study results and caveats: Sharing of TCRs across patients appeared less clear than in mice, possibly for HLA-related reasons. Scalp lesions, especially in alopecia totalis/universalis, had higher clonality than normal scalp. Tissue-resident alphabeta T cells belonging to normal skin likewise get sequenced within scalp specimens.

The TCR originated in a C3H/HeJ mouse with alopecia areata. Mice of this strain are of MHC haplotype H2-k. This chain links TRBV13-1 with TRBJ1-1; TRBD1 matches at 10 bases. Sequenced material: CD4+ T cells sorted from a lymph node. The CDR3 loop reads CASSGTGGGTEVFF. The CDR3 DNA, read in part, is TGTGCCAGCAGTGGGACAGGGGGAGGCACA.